The text below deals with one T cell receptor beta chain. The target antigen is unknown. Germline CDR1 SGHNT, CDR2 YYREEE (reference sequence). The CDR3 totals 15 residues. The sample comes from a study of cytomegalovirus exposure and HLA in healthy donors. Study-wide results and limits: In an earlier analysis, productive rearrangement rates for most beta V segments clustered near 90% or 30%.

PCR primers comprised 60 Vbeta and 13 Jbeta primers. Libraries were prepared by immunoSEQ multiplex PCR; TCRdb keeps only in-frame clonotypes and omits some of them. The sample gives about 210,000 clones, roughly four fifths of which show up once; 10% to 13% is in the top ten. This clonotype was sampled from a woman aged 45-60 years in good health and CMV-seropositive. Sequences were obtained from PBMCs. This chain connects TRBV5-4 to TRBJ2-5; 11 nucleotides match TRBD1. Matching the DNA end better, TRBJ2-7 makes the J call doubtful. In nucleotides, the CDR3 is TGTGCCAGCAGCCCGGGGACAGGGGGTATCTACGAGCAGTACTTC. Translated, it gives CASSPGTGGIYEQYF.